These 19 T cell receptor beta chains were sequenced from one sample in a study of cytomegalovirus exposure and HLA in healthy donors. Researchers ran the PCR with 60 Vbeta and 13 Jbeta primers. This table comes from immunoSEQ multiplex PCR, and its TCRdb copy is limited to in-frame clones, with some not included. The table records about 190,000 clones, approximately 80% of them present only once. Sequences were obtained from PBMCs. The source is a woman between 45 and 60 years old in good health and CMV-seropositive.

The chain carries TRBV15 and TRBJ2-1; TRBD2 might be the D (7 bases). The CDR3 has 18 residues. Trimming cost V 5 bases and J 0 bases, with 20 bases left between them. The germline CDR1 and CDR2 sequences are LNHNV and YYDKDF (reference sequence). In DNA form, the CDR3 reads TGTGCCACCAGCCGCTGGGGGGAGGGGGGCCGCTCCTACAATGAGCAGTTCTTC. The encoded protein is CATSRWGEGGRSYNEQFF.

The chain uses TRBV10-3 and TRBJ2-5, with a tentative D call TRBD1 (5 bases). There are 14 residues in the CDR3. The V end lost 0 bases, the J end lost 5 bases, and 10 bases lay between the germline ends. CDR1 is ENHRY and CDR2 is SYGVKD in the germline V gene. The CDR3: CAISESQGVETQYF. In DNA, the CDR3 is TGTGCCATCAGTGAGTCGCAGGGTGTTGAGACCCAGTACTTC.

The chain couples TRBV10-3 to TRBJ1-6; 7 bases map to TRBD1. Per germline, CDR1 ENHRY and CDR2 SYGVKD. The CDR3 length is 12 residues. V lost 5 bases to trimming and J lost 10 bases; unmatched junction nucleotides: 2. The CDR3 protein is CAISTGESPLHF. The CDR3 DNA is TGTGCCATCAGTACAGGGGAATCACCCCTCCACTTT.

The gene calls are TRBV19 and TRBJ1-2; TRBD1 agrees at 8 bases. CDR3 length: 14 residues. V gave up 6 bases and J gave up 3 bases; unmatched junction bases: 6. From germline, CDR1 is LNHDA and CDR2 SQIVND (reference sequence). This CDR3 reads CASRPDREYYGYTF. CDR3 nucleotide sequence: TGTGCCAGTAGGCCGGACAGGGAATACTATGGCTACACCTTC.

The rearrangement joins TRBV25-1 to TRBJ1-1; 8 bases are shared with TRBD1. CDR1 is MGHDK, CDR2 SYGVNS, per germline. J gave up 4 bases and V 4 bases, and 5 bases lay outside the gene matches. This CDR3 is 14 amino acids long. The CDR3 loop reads CASSAFGQGTEAFF. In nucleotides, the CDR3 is TGTGCCAGCAGTGCCTTCGGACAGGGCACTGAAGCTTTCTTT.

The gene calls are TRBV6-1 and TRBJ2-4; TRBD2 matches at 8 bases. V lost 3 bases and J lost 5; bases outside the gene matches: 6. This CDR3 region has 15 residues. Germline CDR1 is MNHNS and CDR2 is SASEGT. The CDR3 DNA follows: TGTGCCAGCAGTGAGCGGGGACTAGTAGAAAACATTCAGTACTTC. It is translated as CASSERGLVENIQYF.

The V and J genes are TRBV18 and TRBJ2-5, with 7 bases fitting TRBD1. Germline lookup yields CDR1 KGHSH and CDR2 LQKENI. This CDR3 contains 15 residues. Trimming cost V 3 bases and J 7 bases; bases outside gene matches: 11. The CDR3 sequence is CASSPAPRDSGTQYF. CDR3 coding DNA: TGTGCCAGCTCACCGGCGCCCCGGGACAGCGGGACCCAGTACTTC.

In DNA, the CDR3 is TGTGCCAGTAGTCCCGGGAGACCTGAAGCTTTCTTT. This translates into CASSPGRPEAFF. V gene TRBV19 combines with J gene TRBJ1-1, with unresolved D. V was trimmed by 5 bases and J by 6 bases, leaving 10 bases between them. The CDR3 consists of 12 residues. Germline CDR1 is LNHDA and CDR2 is SQIVND (reference sequence).

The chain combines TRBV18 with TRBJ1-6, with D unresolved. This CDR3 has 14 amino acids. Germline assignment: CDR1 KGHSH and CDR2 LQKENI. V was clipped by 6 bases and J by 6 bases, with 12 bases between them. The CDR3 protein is CASSPEGANSPLHF. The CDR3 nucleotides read TGTGCCAGCTCCCCCGAAGGAGCTAATTCACCCCTCCACTTT.

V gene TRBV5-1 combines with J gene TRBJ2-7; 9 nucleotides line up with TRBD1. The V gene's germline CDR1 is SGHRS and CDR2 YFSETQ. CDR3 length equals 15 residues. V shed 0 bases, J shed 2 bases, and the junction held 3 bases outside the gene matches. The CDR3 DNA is TGCGCCAGCAGCTTGGAGGGGACAGGGACCTACGAGCAGTACTTC. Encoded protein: CASSLEGTGTYEQYF.

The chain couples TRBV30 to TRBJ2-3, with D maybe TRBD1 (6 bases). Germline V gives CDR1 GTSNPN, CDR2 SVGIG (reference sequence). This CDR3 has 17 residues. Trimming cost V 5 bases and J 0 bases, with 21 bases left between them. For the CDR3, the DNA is TGTGCCTGGCTCCCCTACGGACAGAAACCAAGCACAGATACGCAGTATTTT. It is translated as CAWLPYGQKPSTDTQYF.

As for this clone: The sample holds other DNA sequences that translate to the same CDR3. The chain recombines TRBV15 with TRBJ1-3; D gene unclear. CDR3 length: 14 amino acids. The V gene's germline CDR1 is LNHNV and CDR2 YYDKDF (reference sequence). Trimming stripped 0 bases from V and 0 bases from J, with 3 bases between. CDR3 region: CATSRDRSGNTIYF. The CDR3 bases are TGTGCCACCAGCAGAGACCGCTCTGGAAACACCATATATTTT.

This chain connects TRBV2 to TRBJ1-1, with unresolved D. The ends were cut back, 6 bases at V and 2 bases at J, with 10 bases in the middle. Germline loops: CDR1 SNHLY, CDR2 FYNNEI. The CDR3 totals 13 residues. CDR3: CASSARENTEAFF. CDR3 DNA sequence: TGTGCCAGCAGCGCAAGAGAAAACACTGAAGCTTTCTTT.

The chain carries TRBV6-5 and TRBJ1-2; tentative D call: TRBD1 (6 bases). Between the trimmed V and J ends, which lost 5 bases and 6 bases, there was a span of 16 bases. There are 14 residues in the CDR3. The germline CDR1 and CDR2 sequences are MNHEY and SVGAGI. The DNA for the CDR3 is TGTGCCAGCAGTCAAGCGGGGGCGGCCCATGGCTACACCTTC. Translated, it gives CASSQAGAAHGYTF.

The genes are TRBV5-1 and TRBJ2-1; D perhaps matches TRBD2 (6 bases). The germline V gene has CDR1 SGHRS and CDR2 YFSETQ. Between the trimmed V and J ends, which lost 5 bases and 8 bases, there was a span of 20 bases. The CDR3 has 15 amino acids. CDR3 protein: CASRLSQEGLDEQFF. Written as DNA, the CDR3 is TGCGCCAGCAGACTGTCACAGGAGGGCTTAGATGAGCAGTTCTTC.

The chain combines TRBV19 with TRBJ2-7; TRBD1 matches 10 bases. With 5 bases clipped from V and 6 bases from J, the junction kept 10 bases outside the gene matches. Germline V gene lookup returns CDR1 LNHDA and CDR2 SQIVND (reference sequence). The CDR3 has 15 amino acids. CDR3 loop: CASSSLGTGEGEQYF. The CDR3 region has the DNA TGTGCCAGTAGTTCCTTGGGGACAGGGGAAGGCGAGCAGTACTTC.

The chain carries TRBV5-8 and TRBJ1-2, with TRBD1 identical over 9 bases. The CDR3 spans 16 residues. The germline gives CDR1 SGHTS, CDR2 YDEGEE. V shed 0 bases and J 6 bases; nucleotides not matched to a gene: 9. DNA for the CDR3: TGTGCCAGCAGCTTGGAACAGGGGGCTTTAACTAATGGCTACACCTTC. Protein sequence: CASSLEQGALTNGYTF.

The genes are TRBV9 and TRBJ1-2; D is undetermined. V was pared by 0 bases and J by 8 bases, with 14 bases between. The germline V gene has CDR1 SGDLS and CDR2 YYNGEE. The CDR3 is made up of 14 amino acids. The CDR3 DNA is TGTGCCAGCAGCGTAGATCAGACCCACGGGGGCTACACCTTC. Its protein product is CASSVDQTHGGYTF.

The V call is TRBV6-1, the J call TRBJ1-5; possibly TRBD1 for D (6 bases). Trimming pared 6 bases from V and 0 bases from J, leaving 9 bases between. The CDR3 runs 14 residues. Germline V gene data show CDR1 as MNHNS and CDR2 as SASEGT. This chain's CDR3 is CASSQGYSNQPQHF. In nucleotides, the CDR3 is TGTGCCAGCAGCCAGGGGTATAGCAATCAGCCCCAGCATTTT.